The 15 T cell receptor beta chains reported below all come from one sample, sequenced in a study of CD8 T cells in ankylosing spondylitis. Each CDR3 protein is one row after TCRdb ran MiXCR on the 5' RACE reads. The data show fewer than 250,000 distinct CDR3 sequences, roughly 18% seen once. No antigen has been assigned to these receptors. Study outcomes and limitations: Seven or eight highly homologous variants made up a TCR beta motif, and this motif appeared characteristic of ankylosing spondylitis blood.

What was sequenced was blood, either unsorted or a sorted T cell fraction (not recorded which). These receptors all come from a male donor with ankylosing spondylitis.

The V and J genes are TRBV5-8 and TRBJ2-7; D call uncertain. This CDR3 region has 13 residues. V dropped 1 base and J dropped 4 bases, with 9 bases sitting between them. Per germline, CDR1 SGHTS and CDR2 YDEGEE. CDR3 DNA: TGTGCCAGCAGCTTGTGGGCCGGTTACGAGCAGTACTTC. This encodes CASSLWAGYEQYF.

Ten or more counts support this clonotype. The chain uses TRBV12-3 or TRBV12-4 and TRBJ2-7; 7 bases are shared with TRBD2. The V gene end was trimmed by 4 bases and the J gene end by 7 bases; junction bases not matched to a gene: 10. The CDR3 is 14 residues long. CDR3 residues: CASSSSAGPNEQYF. CDR3 DNA sequence: TGTGCCAGCAGTTCGTCAGCGGGGCCTAATGAGCAGTACTTC.

The V gene is TRBV20-1, the J gene TRBJ2-7; D possibly matches TRBD1 or TRBD2 (5 bases each). Germline CDR1 DFQATT, CDR2 SNEGSKA (reference sequence). The CDR3 extends over 15 amino acids. V lost 0 bases and J lost 2, with 14 bases in between. CDR3 in DNA: TGCAGTGCTAGAGACTACAAGGGACCTCCCTACGAGCAGTACTTC. This sequence encodes CSARDYKGPPYEQYF.

The table lists this clonotype with a few counts. This chain uses TRBV12-3 or TRBV12-4 with TRBJ2-1; 10 bases fit TRBD2. CDR3 size: 14 residues. The J segment lost 6 bases and the V segment lost 7 bases, leaving 6 bases of the junction unmatched. In DNA form, the CDR3 reads TGTGCCAGCACACCGGGACTAGCGTCCAATGAGCAGTTCTTC. It codes for CASTPGLASNEQFF.

Points on this clonotype: A read error may account for a junction end that differs from germline. The chain is built from TRBV4-1 and TRBJ2-3; D call uncertain. Germline V lookup: CDR1 MGHRA, CDR2 YSYEKL. This CDR3 region has 14 residues. The CDR3 DNA is TGCGCCAGCAGGCAAGAAGAAAGCACAGATACGCAGTATTTT. Translation gives CASRQEESTDTQYF.

This clonotype was counted between two and nine times. The chain joins TRBV20-1 to TRBJ1-5; 7 bases match TRBD1. Germline V gene sequence: CDR1 DFQATT, CDR2 SNEGSKA (reference sequence). The CDR3 runs to 17 residues. J gave up 6 bases and V 6 bases, and 20 bases lay outside the gene matches. The CDR3 loop is CSATGDQETVVSQPQHF. The DNA for the CDR3 is TGCAGTGCCACAGGGGATCAGGAGACAGTCGTATCTCAGCCCCAGCATTTT.

This clonotype has more than one count but fewer than ten. J is TRBJ2-7 and V is TRBV4-1, with TRBD2 matching over 7 bases. The V gene's germline CDR1 is MGHRA and CDR2 YSYEKL. The CDR3 is 15 residues long. The junction had 8 bases not matched to a gene; V was cut back by 1 base and J by 5 bases. The CDR3 reads CASSQVSPRGDEQYF. CDR3 nucleotide sequence: TGCGCCAGCAGCCAAGTCTCCCCCCGGGGGGACGAGCAGTACTTC.

This clonotype appeared many times. The chain combines TRBV4-1 with TRBJ1-5; 8 positions match TRBD1. The CDR3 runs 17 residues. Trimming removed 3 bases from V and 3 bases from J; junction bases left unmatched: 10. Germline values: CDR1 MGHRA, CDR2 YSYEKL. CDR3 DNA sequence: TGCGCCAGCAGCCATGTCGGACTGGACAGGGACAATCAGCCCCAGCATTTT. It translates to CASSHVGLDRDNQPQHF.

This clonotype was seen a handful of times. The genes are TRBV4-1 and TRBJ2-7; TRBD1 matches 8 bases. Trimming cost V 4 bases and J 3 bases; bases outside gene matches: 8. The CDR3 loop spans 15 amino acids. From germline, CDR1 is MGHRA and CDR2 YSYEKL. CDR3 sequence: CASSLRQGLIYEQYF. The CDR3 nucleotides are TGCGCCAGCAGCCTACGACAGGGGCTTATCTACGAGCAGTACTTC.

The J gene is TRBJ2-5, the V gene TRBV5-6; D is possibly TRBD2 (6 bases). CDR1 is SGHDT, CDR2 YYEEEE, per germline. This CDR3 has 14 amino acids. Trimming cost V 1 base and J 7 bases, with 14 bases left between them. CDR3 region: CASSLSAGSGTQYF. CDR3 bases: TGTGCCAGCAGCTTGAGTGCGGGGAGCGGGACCCAGTACTTC.

This clonotype was found a few times. The rearrangement uses TRBV4-1 and TRBJ2-1; 14 bases fit TRBD2. Germline loops: CDR1 MGHRA, CDR2 YSYEKL. Germline trimming cut 0 bases from V and 5 bases from J; bases unmatched to any gene: 9. This CDR3 is built from 19 residues. The CDR3 region has the DNA TGCGCCAGCAGCCAAGATTTGAGACTAGCGGGAGGGCCCCACAATGAGCAGTTCTTC. It codes for CASSQDLRLAGGPHNEQFF.

This chain links TRBV14 with TRBJ2-5, with TRBD1 matching 8 bases. The V gene's germline CDR1 is SGHDN and CDR2 FVKESK. This CDR3 has 15 residues. Losses at the gene ends were 4 bases for V and 10 bases for J; bases not matched to a gene: 14. The CDR3 bases are TGTGCCAGCAGCCGAGGGACAGGAATCAAGAGTAGCCAGTACTTC. Protein product: CASSRGTGIKSSQYF.

This rearrangement joins TRBV7-2 to TRBJ2-1; possible D gene TRBD1, 6 bases. This CDR3 contains 15 residues. From germline, CDR1 is SGHTA and CDR2 FQGNSA. V gave up 2 bases and J gave up 5 bases, with 13 bases separating them. CDR3 loop: CASSLSDSGDNEQFF. CDR3 DNA sequence: TGTGCCAGCAGCTTATCGGACAGTGGGGACAATGAGCAGTTCTTC.

J is TRBJ2-3 and V is TRBV21-1; TRBD2 was called by the table and not checked on the DNA. TRBV21-1 is recorded as a pseudogene. The CDR3 consists of 16 residues. CDR3 protein: CASSKRTSGYTDTQYF. CDR3 nucleotides: TGTGCCAGCAGCAAACGGACTAGCGGCTACACAGATACGCAGTATTTT.

This clonotype was seen at least ten times. The chain has TRBV12-3 or TRBV12-4 and TRBJ2-2; 13 bases line up with TRBD2. Germline trimming cut 5 bases from V and 0 bases from J; bases unmatched to any gene: 6. The CDR3 extends over 18 amino acids. The CDR3 loop is CASSTGLAGASNTGELFF. For the CDR3, the DNA is TGTGCCAGCAGTACTGGACTAGCGGGGGCCTCGAACACCGGGGAGCTGTTTTTT.